This TCR beta chain appears in the sequencing data of a study of neurological immune-mediated disorders (dated 2019 in TCRdb). Concerning the study at large: Using UMI-based sequencing, the study compared peripheral blood TCR-beta repertoires from patients with HTLV-I-associated myelopathy (HAM/TSP), patients with multiple sclerosis, and healthy controls. The 85 to 110 TCR-beta libraries included longitudinal samples, technical triplicates and paired sorted CD4+ and CD8+ T-cell subsets alongside PBMC samples. Technical triplicate libraries were sequenced to precisely calculate how much the frequency of each individual clone varied. Of the 60 to 70 subjects in the cohort, around 14 were HAM/TSP patients, some 35 were multiple sclerosis patients, and 20 were healthy controls.

This clonotype was counted many times. Its binding antigen is unknown. Base qualities are not recorded, but no much larger clone differs from it by a single base. Interpreted using the paper, the time point label stands for: technical triplicate 2. For the unsorted PBMC libraries, 2 million PBMCs were stored in RNAlater at -80 degrees C until RNA extraction and were used to generate the libraries. Peripheral blood was subjected to Ficoll-Hypaque density gradient centrifugation to isolate PBMCs, which were then cryopreserved in liquid nitrogen. To synthesize cDNA, template-switch 5'RACE was performed with a primer carrying a 10-nucleotide random unique molecular identifier so that each TCR transcript was tagged. Every sequencing run yielded over 190 million TCR-beta sequences covering 15-18 subjects. The RNeasy kit was used to extract total RNA. TCR-beta VDJ regions were amplified with primers for the TCR constant region and the 5'RACE anchor, using the KAPA Real-time Library Amplification kit. A first PCR added sample indexes and Illumina adaptors, and a second PCR then raised library yield. After Ampure bead purification, the TCR product of roughly 650 bp was size-selected on a 2% E-gel SizeSelection system. Library quality was checked on a Bioanalyzer, concentration was measured with Qubit, and libraries were quantified with the Kapa Library Quantification kit before pooling. An Illumina HiSeq 2500 was used to sequence the libraries paired-end at 2 x 150 bp. To increase sequence diversity, about 25-31% phiX was spiked into each library pool. As for the original processing: Quality-filtered reads were processed with the UMI-based MiGEC pipeline, which removed over 85% of raw TCR sequences during error correction. VDJ genes were aligned to IMGT germline references, and each clonotype was defined by a unique CDR3 amino acid sequence together with V-J genes. Clonal expansion, Shannon diversity and CDR3 relatedness (CalcPairwiseDistances, ClusterSamples) were evaluated with VDJtools, and phylogenetic trees were built with CLCbio workbench. Using coefficient-of-variation modelling across technical triplicates, the study counted a clone as expanded if it had at least 8 unique UMIs. Through fastp at Q25 and MiXCR, TCRdb rebuilt clones from the public reads, retaining in-frame beta chains. Identical CDR3 proteins give one entry, which carries the most common genes and DNA. Clone size and V and J calls follow TCRdb, not the original study. The sample yields about 55,000 distinct CDR3 sequences; more than 20% were counted once. 3.5% to 5.5% of the sample is held by the ten biggest clonotypes.

What the authors observed across the whole study: The highest TCR clonal expansion was observed in HAM/TSP patients, whereas the lowest was observed in MS patients, even when compared with healthy controls. No identical CDR3 amino acid sequences were shared among expanded clones across subjects, suggesting private TCR-beta repertoires in all groups.

From the cysteine through the phenylalanine, the CDR3 covers 13 amino acids. Only the CDR3 DNA stays, 39 bases, in frame from base 1. Clipping removes 3 bases from V and 6 bases from J, with 5 as the unmatched junction base count. Sequencing was carried out using PBMCs. The clonotype originates from a man aged 60 to 75 with HTLV-1-associated myelopathy (HAM/TSP). The chain employs TRBV12-3 or TRBV12-4 and TRBJ2-7; TRBD2 lines up with 7 middle nucleotides. The nucleotides read TGTGCCAGCAGTTTGCGGGAGCGCCTCGAGCAGTACTTC. This encodes CASSLRERLEQYF.